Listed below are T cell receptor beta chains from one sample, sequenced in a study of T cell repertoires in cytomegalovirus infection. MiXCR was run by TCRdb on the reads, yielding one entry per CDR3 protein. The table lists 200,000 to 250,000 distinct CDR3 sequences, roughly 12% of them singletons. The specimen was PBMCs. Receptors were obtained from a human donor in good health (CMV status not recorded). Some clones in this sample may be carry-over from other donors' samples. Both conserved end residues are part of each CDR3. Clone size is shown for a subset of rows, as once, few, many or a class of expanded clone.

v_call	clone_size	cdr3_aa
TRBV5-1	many	CASSLDAQGGGYTF
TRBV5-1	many	CASSLDRARSGANVLTF
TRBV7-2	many	CASSSGQAVGTQYF
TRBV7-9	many	CASSPDRETGEQYF
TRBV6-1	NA	CASSGPRGNSNQPQHF
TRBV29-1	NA	CSVEEPGDNYGYTF
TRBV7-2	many	CASSPWTGGTEAFF
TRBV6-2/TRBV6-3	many	CASSSSSETQYF
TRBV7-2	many	CASSRRNMNTEAFF
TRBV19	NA	CASSISSTEAFF
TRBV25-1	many	CASSPGQLDTEAFF
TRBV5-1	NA	CASSSGQGEVGYTF
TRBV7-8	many	CASSPLGTGTGELFF
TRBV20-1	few	CSARDIGEGLPQGYETQYF
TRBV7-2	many	CASSLGQQTRPQHF
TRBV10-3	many	CAISGTGVHNQPQHF
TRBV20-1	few	CSARDGRDSRPYEQYF
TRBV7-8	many	CASSLYQGTLTDNQPQHF
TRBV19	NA	CASSAQGANSPLHF
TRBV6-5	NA	CASSSPDREGTYEQYF
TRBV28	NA	CASSFPAARETQYF
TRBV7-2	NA	CASSTGLAGEDTQYF
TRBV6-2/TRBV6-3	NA	CASSYSLDNEQFF
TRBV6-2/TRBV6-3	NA	CASSSRGPRSSPLHF
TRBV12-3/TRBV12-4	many	CASGRTEAFF